The clone carrying this T cell receptor (beta chain) occurred many times. Its antigen is currently unknown. This record comes from a study of T cells after yellow fever vaccination. Background on the study: The SMART-Seq v4 Ultra Low Input method served to prepare the low-cell-number fractions.

TCRdb re-called the 5' RACE reads through MiXCR, storing one row per CDR3 protein. The sample carries about 260,000 distinct CDR3 sequences, roughly 5% recorded once. V gave up 4 bases and J gave up 9 bases; unmatched junction bases: 3. The CDR3 spans 12 residues. The V gene's germline CDR1 is SGHRS and CDR2 YFSETQ. Findings and caveats of the study: Among all clonotypes, a small share was observed in both CD4 and CD8 compartments.

Source: CD4+ T cells sorted from PBMCs, taken on the day of the yellow fever booster vaccination. The origin of this receptor is a man between 18 and 35 years old who received the YFV17D yellow fever vaccine. The V call is TRBV5-1, the J call TRBJ2-1; 8 positions agree with TRBD1. CDR3 region: CASSIQGGEQFF. CDR3 nucleotide sequence: TGCGCCAGCAGCATACAGGGGGGTGAGCAGTTCTTC.